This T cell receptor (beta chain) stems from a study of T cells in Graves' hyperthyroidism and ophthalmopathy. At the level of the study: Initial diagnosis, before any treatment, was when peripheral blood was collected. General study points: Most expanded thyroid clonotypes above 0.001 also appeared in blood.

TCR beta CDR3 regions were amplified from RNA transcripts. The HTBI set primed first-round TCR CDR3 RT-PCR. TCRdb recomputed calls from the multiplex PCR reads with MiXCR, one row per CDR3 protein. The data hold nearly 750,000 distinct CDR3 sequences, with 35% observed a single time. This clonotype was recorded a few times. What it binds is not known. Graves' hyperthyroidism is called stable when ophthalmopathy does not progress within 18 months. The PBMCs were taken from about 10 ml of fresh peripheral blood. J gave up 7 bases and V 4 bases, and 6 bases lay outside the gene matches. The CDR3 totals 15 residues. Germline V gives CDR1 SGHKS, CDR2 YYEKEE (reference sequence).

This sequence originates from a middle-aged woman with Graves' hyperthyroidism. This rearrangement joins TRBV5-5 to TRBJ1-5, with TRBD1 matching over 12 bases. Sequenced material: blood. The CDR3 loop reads CASSPGTGGGQPQHF. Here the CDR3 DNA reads TGTGCCAGCAGCCCAGGGACAGGGGGCGGGCAGCCCCAGCATTTT.